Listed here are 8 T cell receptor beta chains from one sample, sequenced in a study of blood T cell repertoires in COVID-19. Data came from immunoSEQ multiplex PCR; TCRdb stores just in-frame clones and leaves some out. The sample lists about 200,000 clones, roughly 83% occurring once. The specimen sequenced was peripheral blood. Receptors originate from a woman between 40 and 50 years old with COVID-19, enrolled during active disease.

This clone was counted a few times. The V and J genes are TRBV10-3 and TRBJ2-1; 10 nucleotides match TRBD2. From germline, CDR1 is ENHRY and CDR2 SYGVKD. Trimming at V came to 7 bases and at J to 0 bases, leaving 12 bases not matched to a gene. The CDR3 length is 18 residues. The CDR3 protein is CAITEVAGGLSSYNEQFF. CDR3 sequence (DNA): TGTGCCATCACCGAGGTAGCGGGAGGCCTAAGCTCCTACAATGAGCAGTTCTTC.

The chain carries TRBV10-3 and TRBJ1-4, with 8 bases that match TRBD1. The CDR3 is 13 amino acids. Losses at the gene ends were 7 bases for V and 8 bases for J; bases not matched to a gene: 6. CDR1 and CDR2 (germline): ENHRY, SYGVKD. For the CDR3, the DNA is TGTGCCATCAAAGGACAGGGTGAGGAAAAACTGTTTTTT. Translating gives CAIKGQGEEKLFF.

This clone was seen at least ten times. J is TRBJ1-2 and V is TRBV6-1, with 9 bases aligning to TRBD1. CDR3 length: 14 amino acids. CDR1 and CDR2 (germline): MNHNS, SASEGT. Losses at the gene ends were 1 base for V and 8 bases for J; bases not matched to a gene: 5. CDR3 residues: CASSEVSGTGGYTF. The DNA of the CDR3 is TGTGCCAGCAGTGAAGTGTCCGGGACAGGGGGCTACACCTTC.

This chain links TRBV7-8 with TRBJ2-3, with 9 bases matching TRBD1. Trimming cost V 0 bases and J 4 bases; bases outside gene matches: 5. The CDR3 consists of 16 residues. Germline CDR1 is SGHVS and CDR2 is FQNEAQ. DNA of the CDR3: TGTGCCAGCAGCTTAGCGCGGGACAGGGACTCAGATACGCAGTATTTT. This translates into CASSLARDRDSDTQYF.

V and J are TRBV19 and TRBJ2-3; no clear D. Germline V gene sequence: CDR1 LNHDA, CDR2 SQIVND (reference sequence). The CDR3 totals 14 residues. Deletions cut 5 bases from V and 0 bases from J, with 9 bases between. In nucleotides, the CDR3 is TGTGCCAGTAGTCCCACGAGTAGCACAGATACGCAGTATTTT. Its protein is CASSPTSSTDTQYF.

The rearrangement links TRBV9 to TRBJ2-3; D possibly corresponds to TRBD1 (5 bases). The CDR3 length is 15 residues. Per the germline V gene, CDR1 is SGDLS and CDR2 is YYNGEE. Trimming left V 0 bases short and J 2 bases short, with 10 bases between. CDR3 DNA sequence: TGTGCCAGCAGCGTAGCGGCCAGGGTCACAGATACGCAGTATTTT. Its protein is CASSVAARVTDTQYF.

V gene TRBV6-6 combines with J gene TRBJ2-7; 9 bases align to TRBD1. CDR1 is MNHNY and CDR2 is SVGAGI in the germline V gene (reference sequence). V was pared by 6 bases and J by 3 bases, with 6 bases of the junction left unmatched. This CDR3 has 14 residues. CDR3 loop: CASRSRDRVYEQYF. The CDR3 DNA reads TGTGCCAGCAGATCACGGGACAGGGTCTACGAGCAGTACTTC.

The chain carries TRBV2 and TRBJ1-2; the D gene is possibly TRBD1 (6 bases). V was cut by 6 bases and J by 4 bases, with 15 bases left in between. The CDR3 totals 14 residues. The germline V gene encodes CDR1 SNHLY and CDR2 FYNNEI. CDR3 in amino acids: CASRALTGSYGYTF. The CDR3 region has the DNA TGTGCCAGCAGGGCTTTGACAGGTTCCTATGGCTACACCTTC. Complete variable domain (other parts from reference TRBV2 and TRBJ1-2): EPEVTQTPSHQVTQMGQEVILRCVPISNHLYFYWYRQILGQKVEFLVSFYNNEISEKSEIFDDQFSVERPDGSNFTLKIRSTKLEDSAMYFCASRALTGSYGYTFGSGTRLTVV.